This entry describes one TCR beta chain. This sample is part of a study of monozygotic twins with inflammatory bowel disease. An amount of approximately 3,800 ng of total RNA was used for each TCR library. TCRdb reanalyzed the 5' RACE reads and collapses them to one entry per CDR3 protein, without DNA. Its table records about 330,000 distinct CDR3 sequences. CDR3 size: 14 residues. From germline, CDR1 is SQVTM and CDR2 ANQGSEA. No T cells were sorted before total RNA was taken from whole blood. The clonotype comes from a human donor with ulcerative colitis or Crohn's disease, or a healthy co-twin of an affected twin (not recorded which). Sample: blood. The genes are TRBV29-1 and TRBJ2-1; TCRdb's assignment of TRBD2 cannot be checked, as there is no DNA. Here the CDR3 reads CSVGGGGSYNEQFF.